The 30 T cell receptor beta chains given below trace back to one sample, sequenced in a study of blood T cell repertoires in COVID-19. The table came from immunoSEQ multiplex PCR; TCRdb's copy has only in-frame clones and leaves some out. The data show 200,000 to 250,000 clones, with 88% seen just once and 14% to 15% held by the top ten. Sequencing was performed on PBMCs or T cells enriched from blood (not recorded which). The receptor source for this set is a woman in her forties or fifties with acute COVID-19.

Concerning this clone: Other DNA sequences in the same sample also yield this CDR3. This rearrangement joins TRBV27 to TRBJ1-2, with no clear D. CDR1 is MNHEY and CDR2 is SMNVEV in the germline V gene (reference sequence). There are 13 residues in the CDR3. V shed 3 bases and J shed 2 bases, with 7 bases lying between them. In DNA form, the CDR3 reads TGTGCCAGCAGTTTTAACAGCAACTATGGCTACACCTTC. Translation: CASSFNSNYGYTF.

The chain couples TRBV7-6 to TRBJ1-5; 10 bases agree with TRBD1. CDR1 is SGHVS, CDR2 FNYEAQ, per germline. The CDR3 has 17 residues. Trimming took 1 base from V and 1 from J; bases not matched to a gene: 4. The CDR3 nucleotides read TGTGCCAGCAGCTTAGGGGCGGGACAGGGGAGCAATCAGCCCCAGCATTTT. It codes for CASSLGAGQGSNQPQHF.

The V call is TRBV18, the J call TRBJ1-2; tentative D call: TRBD1 (5 bases). The CDR3 sequence is 13 residues long. Looked up from germline, CDR1 is KGHSH and CDR2 is LQKENI. Trimming took 1 base from V and 9 from J, leaving 12 bases between them. CDR3 nucleotide sequence: TGTGCCAGCTCACCACACCGGGACTCCAGCTACACCTTC. It is translated as CASSPHRDSSYTF.

The chain links TRBV4-2 to TRBJ1-5, with TRBD1 identical over 7 bases. V lost 5 bases, J lost 1 base, and 5 bases stayed unmatched. Germline values: CDR1 LGHNA, CDR2 YNFKEQ. This CDR3 spans 15 amino acids. The CDR3 spells CASSSSRGSNQPQHF. In DNA form, the CDR3 reads TGTGCCAGCAGCTCCAGCAGGGGGAGCAATCAGCCCCAGCATTTT.

V is TRBV20-1 and J is TRBJ1-2; D is uncertain. This CDR3 has 10 amino acids. The ends were cut back, 4 bases at V and 4 bases at J, with 4 bases in the middle. Per germline, CDR1 DFQATT and CDR2 SNEGSKA (reference sequence). CDR3 sequence: CSATFYGYTF. The DNA of the CDR3 is TGCAGTGCTACCTTCTATGGCTACACCTTC.

The chain has TRBV12-5 and TRBJ2-2; 10 nucleotides align to TRBD2. Germline trimming cut 2 bases from V and 2 bases from J; bases unmatched to any gene: 5. This CDR3 contains 17 residues. Germline V gene data show CDR1 as LGHNT and CDR2 as FRNRAP. The CDR3 is CASGLLRTSGNTGELFF. CDR3 nucleotide sequence: TGTGCTAGTGGTTTGCTCCGGACTAGCGGTAACACCGGGGAGCTGTTTTTT.

The chain carries TRBV27 and TRBJ2-7, with 7 bases identical to TRBD2. V trimming: 7 bases; J trimming: 2 bases; junction bases outside the gene matches: 8. The V gene's germline CDR1 is MNHEY and CDR2 SMNVEV (reference sequence). This CDR3 is 14 amino acids long. CDR3 amino acids: CASTIRRGTYEQYF. CDR3 bases: TGTGCCAGCACCATCCGGCGGGGGACCTACGAGCAGTACTTC.

The chain uses TRBV28 and TRBJ2-1, with 9 bases lining up with TRBD1. This CDR3 comprises 13 residues. Germline CDR1 reads MDHEN; CDR2 reads SYDVKM. With 6 bases clipped from V and 8 bases from J, the junction kept 5 bases outside the gene matches. This CDR3 reads CASRGDRAHEQFF. CDR3 coding DNA: TGTGCCAGCAGGGGGGACAGGGCCCATGAGCAGTTCTTC.

This clone was counted a few times. This sequence joins TRBV5-4 and TRBJ2-7; TRBD2 matches at 10 bases. The germline V gene has CDR1 SGHNT and CDR2 YYREEE (reference sequence). The CDR3 is 16 residues long. The trim removed 4 bases at V and 7 bases at J, leaving 14 bases unmatched. In DNA form, the CDR3 reads TGTGCCAGCAGCCCGCCTCGGACTAGCGGTGGCTATGAGCAGTACTTC. Residues: CASSPPRTSGGYEQYF.

J is TRBJ2-6 and V is TRBV7-3, with D possibly being TRBD2 (6 bases). Trimming left V 5 bases short and J 3 bases short, with 11 bases between. The CDR3 length is 15 residues. Germline V gene lookup returns CDR1 SGHTA and CDR2 FQGTGA. CDR3 sequence (DNA): TGTGCCAGCAGCCTCCCGGGGGTTGGGGCCAACGTCCTGACTTTC. It encodes CASSLPGVGANVLTF.

Regarding this clone: Distinct nucleotide sequences in the sample also encode this CDR3. The chain couples TRBV7-6 to TRBJ2-3, with TRBD2 matching over 11 bases. V shed 5 bases, J shed 0 bases, and the junction held 7 bases outside the gene matches. CDR3 length: 17 residues. CDR1 and CDR2 (germline): SGHVS, FNYEAQ. The CDR3 sequence: CASSPLAGGTSTDTQYF. The CDR3 DNA reads TGTGCCAGCAGCCCCTTAGCGGGAGGGACTAGCACAGATACGCAGTATTTT. Together with reference TRBV7-6 and TRBJ2-3, the CDR3 gives the full variable domain: GAGVSQSPRYKVTKRGQDVALRCDPISGHVSLYWYRQALGQGPEFLTYFNYEAQQDKSGLPNDRFSAERPEGSISTLTIQRTEQRDSAMYRCASSPLAGGTSTDTQYFGPGTRLTVL.

This chain connects TRBV6-5 to TRBJ2-7; 9 bases are a match to TRBD2. The germline CDR1 and CDR2 sequences are MNHEY and SVGAGI. The CDR3 has 14 residues. Trimming cost V 0 bases and J 7 bases; bases outside gene matches: 4. In DNA form, the CDR3 reads TGTGCCAGCAGTTACTCGGCGACTAGCGGTGAGCAGTACTTC. Translation: CASSYSATSGEQYF.

The chain recombines TRBV28 with TRBJ2-7, with D maybe TRBD2 (6 bases). The CDR3 consists of 14 residues. The germline V gene has CDR1 MDHEN and CDR2 SYDVKM. Trimming shortened V by 3 bases and J by 0 bases, and 9 bases separated the two germline ends. CDR3 bases: TGTGCCAGCAGTTTCGGGGGAAACTCCTACGAGCAGTACTTC. Residues: CASSFGGNSYEQYF.

This clone showed up just once. The V and J genes are TRBV7-3 and TRBJ1-2; 7 bases align to TRBD1. V dropped 2 bases and J dropped 4; count of bases not matched to a gene: 7. This CDR3 region has 15 residues. Looked up from germline, CDR1 is SGHTA and CDR2 is FQGTGA. As DNA, the CDR3 is TGTGCCAGCAGCTTAGGGGGACAGCTGAGCTATGGCTACACCTTC. It encodes CASSLGGQLSYGYTF.

The chain is built from TRBV7-2 and TRBJ2-1; 10 bases are shared with TRBD1. Per germline, CDR1 SGHTA and CDR2 FQGNSA. The CDR3 totals 16 residues. V was pared by 5 bases and J by 9 bases, with 13 bases of the junction left unmatched. In DNA form, the CDR3 reads TGTGCCAGCAGCCCCAGAGGACAGGGGGGGAGAAGTGAGCAGTTCTTC. Encoded protein: CASSPRGQGGRSEQFF.

As DNA, the CDR3 is TGTGCCAGCAGCGTAATCCGACCGGAAGGGGACACTGAAGCTTTCTTT. It codes for CASSVIRPEGDTEAFF. The chain has TRBV9 and TRBJ1-1, with D possibly TRBD1 on 5 matching bases. V lost 1 base, J lost 3 bases, and 16 bases lay in between. CDR1 is SGDLS, CDR2 YYNGEE, per germline. The CDR3 totals 16 residues.

The chain carries TRBV3-1 (or the pseudogene TRBV3-2) and TRBJ2-1, with 9 bases aligning to TRBD2. The CDR3 contains 16 residues. Trimming at V came to 2 bases and at J to 4 bases, leaving 6 bases not matched to a gene. The germline V gene has CDR1 LGHDT and CDR2 YNNKEL (reference sequence). The CDR3 protein is CASSQSGAGGYNEQFF. The CDR3 DNA reads TGTGCCAGCAGCCAATCAGGAGCGGGGGGTTACAATGAGCAGTTCTTC.

The V and J genes are TRBV7-9 and TRBJ2-4; TRBD1 is a possible D gene (6 bases). Trimming cost V 3 bases and J 1 base, with 16 bases left between them. Germline V gives CDR1 SEHNR, CDR2 FQNEAQ (reference sequence). The CDR3 runs 17 residues. The CDR3 nucleotides read TGTGCCAGCAGCTTGGGAAGAGGGGGAGACGCCAAAAACATTCAGTACTTC. Translating gives CASSLGRGGDAKNIQYF.

The chain carries TRBV1 and TRBJ2-5; no DNA check was done on the table's D call, TRBD2. TRBV1 is a known pseudogene. The CDR3 extends over 17 amino acids. CDR3 sequence (DNA): TGCACCAGCAGCCATATTTTGGTAGCGGGAGCACGGGAGACCCAGTACTTC. This sequence encodes CTSSHILVAGARETQYF.

V and J are TRBV2 and TRBJ2-3, with a possible D match to TRBD1 (6 bases). The CDR3 runs to 16 residues. Trimming cost V 7 bases and J 2 bases, with 19 bases left between them. CDR1 SNHLY and CDR2 FYNNEI come from the germline V gene. The DNA for the CDR3 is TGTGCCAGCACATTCGAAAGGGACAAGAACACAGATACGCAGTATTTT. Protein product: CASTFERDKNTDTQYF.

The gene calls are TRBV18 and TRBJ1-6; TRBD1 might be the D (5 bases). Germline V lookup: CDR1 KGHSH, CDR2 LQKENI. Trimming took off 6 bases at V and 0 bases at J, with 12 bases between the two ends. This CDR3 has 16 amino acids. This CDR3 is CASSPDMSSYNSPLHF. In DNA form, the CDR3 reads TGTGCCAGCTCTCCGGACATGAGCTCCTATAATTCACCCCTCCACTTT.

The V and J genes are TRBV30 and TRBJ2-6, with D possibly TRBD2 on 5 matching bases. The length of the CDR3 is 16 residues. CDR1 is GTSNPN, CDR2 SVGIG, per germline (reference sequence). V gave up 0 bases and J gave up 0 bases, with 9 bases separating them. In DNA form, the CDR3 reads TGTGCCTGGAGTGTACTAGGGCGCTCTGGGGCCAACGTCCTGACTTTC. It is translated as CAWSVLGRSGANVLTF.

The chain combines TRBV5-6 with TRBJ1-5; D might be TRBD1 (6 bases). Trimming shortened V by 4 bases and J by 4 bases, and 15 bases separated the two germline ends. Germline-derived CDR1 and CDR2 are SGHDT and YYEEEE. This CDR3 contains 15 residues. CDR3 DNA sequence: TGTGCCAGCAGCAGTACAGGGAATGGTAATCAGCCCCAGCATTTT. Encoded protein: CASSSTGNGNQPQHF.

V gene TRBV19 combines with J gene TRBJ2-2, with TRBD2 as a possible D gene (6 bases). From germline, CDR1 is LNHDA and CDR2 SQIVND (reference sequence). The length of the CDR3 is 13 residues. With 10 bases removed from V and 4 bases from J, the gap between germline ends came to 13 bases. CDR3 in DNA: TGTGCCATCCGCACCGGGGGCACCGGGGAGCTGTTTTTT. It encodes CAIRTGGTGELFF.

The chain couples TRBV15 to TRBJ2-5; D may be TRBD1 (5 bases). The CDR3 extends over 12 amino acids. V was pared by 6 bases and J by 7 bases, with 12 bases between. Looked up from germline, CDR1 is LNHNV and CDR2 is YYDKDF (reference sequence). CDR3 nucleotide sequence: TGTGCCACCAGTTTGGGAAGGGGGACCCAGTACTTC. The encoded protein is CATSLGRGTQYF.

The chain joins TRBV28 to TRBJ2-7, with a weak D call TRBD2 (6 bases). CDR1 and CDR2 (germline): MDHEN, SYDVKM. Trimming took off 10 bases at V and 0 bases at J, with 19 bases between the two ends. This CDR3 has 15 amino acids. CDR3 coding DNA: TGTGCCATCCGCCGCGGGACTTATAACTCCTACGAGCAGTACTTC. Translating gives CAIRRGTYNSYEQYF.

The V and J genes are TRBV18 and TRBJ1-2; 8 nucleotides agree with TRBD1. After removal of 8 bases from V and 4 bases from J, the junction contained 9 bases not matched to a gene. The germline V gene has CDR1 KGHSH and CDR2 LQKENI. The CDR3 extends over 14 amino acids. In DNA, the CDR3 is TGTGCCAGCACCTCGGACAGGGTCATCTATGGCTACACCTTC. Translating gives CASTSDRVIYGYTF.

The rearrangement links TRBV2 to TRBJ2-7; 9 bases are a match to TRBD2. The CDR3 contains 15 residues. The J segment lost 1 base and the V segment lost 6 bases, leaving 7 bases of the junction unmatched. Germline V gene sequence: CDR1 SNHLY, CDR2 FYNNEI. In DNA form, the CDR3 reads TGTGCCAGCAGGAACGGACTAGCGCTTTCCTACGAGCAGTACTTC. Translated: CASRNGLALSYEQYF.

The rearrangement uses TRBV28 and TRBJ2-1; TRBD2 aligns across 10 bases. The CDR3 runs to 15 residues. The germline V gene has CDR1 MDHEN and CDR2 SYDVKM. With 5 bases clipped from V and 5 bases from J, the junction kept 6 bases outside the gene matches. CDR3 loop: CASSPRTSGNNEQFF. In DNA, the CDR3 is TGTGCCAGCAGTCCGAGGACTAGCGGAAACAATGAGCAGTTCTTC. The entire variable domain, with the rest obtained from reference TRBV28 and TRBJ2-1, is as follows: DVKVTQSSRYLVKRTGEKVFLECVQDMDHENMFWYRQDPGLGLRLIYFSYDVKMKEKGDIPEGYSVSREKKERFSLILESASTNQTSMYLCASSPRTSGNNEQFFGPGTRLTVL.

This chain uses TRBV6-1 with TRBJ1-1; a possible D gene is TRBD1 (5 bases). The V end was cut by 3 bases, the J end by 4 bases, with 15 bases between. Germline assignment: CDR1 MNHNS and CDR2 SASEGT. The CDR3 spans 15 residues. The chain's CDR3 is CASSDRGYGGTEAFF. The CDR3 nucleotides read TGTGCCAGCAGTGACAGAGGATACGGGGGCACTGAAGCTTTCTTT.